A few counts support the clone carrying this TCR beta chain. Germline CDR1 reads DFQATT; CDR2 reads SNEGSKA (reference sequence). The CDR3 loop spans 14 amino acids. Trimming stripped 0 bases from V and 0 bases from J, with 5 bases between. These data belong to a study of Graves' ophthalmopathy and Graves' hyperthyroidism. RNA transcripts provided the template for amplifying TCR beta CDR3 regions. Second-round multiplex PCR came after a first-round RT-PCR that employed HTBI primers. One entry per CDR3 protein, called by TCRdb with MiXCR from the multiplex PCR reads. Here the sample spans 660,000 or so distinct CDR3 sequences, about 41% being singletons. Out of around 10 ml of fresh peripheral blood, PBMCs were obtained.

The sample consisted of peripheral blood. The chain couples TRBV20-1 to TRBJ2-2; D ambiguous. The clonotype originates from an adult man with Graves' ophthalmopathy. CDR3 in amino acids: CSARDLTNTGELFF. Written as DNA, the CDR3 is TGCAGTGCTAGAGATCTGACGAACACCGGGGAGCTGTTTTTT.